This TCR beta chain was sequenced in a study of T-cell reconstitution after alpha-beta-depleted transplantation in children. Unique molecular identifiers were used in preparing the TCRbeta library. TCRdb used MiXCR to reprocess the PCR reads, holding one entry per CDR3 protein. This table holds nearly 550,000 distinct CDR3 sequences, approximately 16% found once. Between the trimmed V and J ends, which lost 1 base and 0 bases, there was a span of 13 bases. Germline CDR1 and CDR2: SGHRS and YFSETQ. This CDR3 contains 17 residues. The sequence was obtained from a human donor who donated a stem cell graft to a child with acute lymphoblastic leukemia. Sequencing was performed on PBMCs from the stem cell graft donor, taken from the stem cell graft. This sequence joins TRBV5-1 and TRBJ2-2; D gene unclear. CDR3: CASSLLSASANTGELFF. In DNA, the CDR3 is TGCGCCAGCAGCTTGCTTTCGGCCTCCGCGAACACCGGGGAGCTGTTTTTT.